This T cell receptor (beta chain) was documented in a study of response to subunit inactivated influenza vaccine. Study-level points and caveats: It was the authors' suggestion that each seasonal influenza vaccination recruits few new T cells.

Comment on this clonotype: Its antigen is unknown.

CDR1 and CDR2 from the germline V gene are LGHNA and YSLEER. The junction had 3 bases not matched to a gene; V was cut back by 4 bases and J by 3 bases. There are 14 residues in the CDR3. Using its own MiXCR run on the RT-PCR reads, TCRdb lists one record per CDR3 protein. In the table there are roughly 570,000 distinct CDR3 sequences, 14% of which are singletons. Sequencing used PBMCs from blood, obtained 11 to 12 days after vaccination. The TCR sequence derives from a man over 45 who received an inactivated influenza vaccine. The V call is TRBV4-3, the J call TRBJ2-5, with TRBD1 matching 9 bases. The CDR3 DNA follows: TGCGCCAGCAGCCTCTGGACAGGGGAAGAGACCCAGTACTTC. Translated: CASSLWTGEETQYF.